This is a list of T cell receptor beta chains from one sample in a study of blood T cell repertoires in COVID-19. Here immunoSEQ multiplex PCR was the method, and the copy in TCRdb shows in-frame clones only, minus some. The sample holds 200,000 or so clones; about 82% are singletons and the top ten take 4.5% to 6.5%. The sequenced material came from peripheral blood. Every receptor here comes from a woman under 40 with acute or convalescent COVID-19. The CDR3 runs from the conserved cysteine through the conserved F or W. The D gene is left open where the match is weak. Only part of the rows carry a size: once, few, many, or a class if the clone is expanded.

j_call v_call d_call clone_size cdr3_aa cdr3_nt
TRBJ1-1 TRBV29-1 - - CSVEGPQGGGNTEAFF TGCAGCGTTGAAGGGCCCCAAGGAGGAGGGAACACTGAAGCTTTCTTT
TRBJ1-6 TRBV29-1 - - CSVTFRGKDSPLHF TGCAGCGTTACCTTCAGGGGAAAGGATTCACCCCTCCACTTT
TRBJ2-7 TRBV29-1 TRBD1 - CSVDRGRGEQYF TGCAGCGTCGACAGGGGGCGGGGGGAGCAGTACTTC
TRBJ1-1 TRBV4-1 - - CASSQEAGASNTEAFF TGCGCCAGCAGCCAAGAGGCGGGGGCCTCAAACACTGAAGCTTTCTTT
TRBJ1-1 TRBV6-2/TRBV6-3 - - CASSYSMSITEAFF TGTGCCAGCAGTTACTCGATGTCTATCACTGAAGCTTTCTTT
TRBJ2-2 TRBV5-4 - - CASSFSGVNGELFF TGTGCCAGCAGCTTCAGCGGCGTGAACGGGGAGCTGTTTTTT
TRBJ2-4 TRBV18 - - CASSPQGGTSIQYF TGTGCCAGCTCACCACAAGGCGGGACCTCGATACAGTACTTC
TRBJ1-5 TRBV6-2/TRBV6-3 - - CASSYQESNQPQHF TGTGCCAGCAGTTATCAAGAGAGCAATCAGCCCCAGCATTTT
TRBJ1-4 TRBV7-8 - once CASGKTTGLNEKLFF TGTGCCAGCGGAAAAACGACAGGCCTTAATGAAAAACTGTTTTTT
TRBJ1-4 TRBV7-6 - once CASSLAQGSNEKLFF TGTGCCAGCAGCTTAGCCCAGGGATCTAATGAAAAACTGTTTTTT
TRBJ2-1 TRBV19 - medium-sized CASSKNAPKWEQFF TGTGCCAGTAGTAAAAATGCGCCAAAATGGGAGCAGTTCTTC
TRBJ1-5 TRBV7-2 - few CASSLGATRNQPQHF TGTGCCAGCAGCTTAGGGGCAACCCGCAATCAGCCCCAGCATTTT
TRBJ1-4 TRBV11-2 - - CASSLATVEEKLFF TGTGCCAGCAGCTTAGCGACAGTTGAAGAAAAACTGTTTTTT
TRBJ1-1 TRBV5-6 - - CASSSLGQGHTEAFF TGTGCCAGCAGCTCCTTGGGTCAGGGGCACACTGAAGCTTTCTTT
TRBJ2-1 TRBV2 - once CASSVRYNEQFF TGTGCCAGCAGTGTGAGGTACAATGAGCAGTTCTTC
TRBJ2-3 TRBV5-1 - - CASSLETSYTDTQYF TGCGCCAGCAGCTTGGAGACATCTTACACAGATACGCAGTATTTT
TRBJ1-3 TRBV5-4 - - CASSSTGSGNTIYF TGTGCCAGCAGCTCGACAGGCTCTGGAAACACCATATATTTT
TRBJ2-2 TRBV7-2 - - CASSFTGTGELFF TGTGCCAGCAGCTTCACCGGTACCGGGGAGCTGTTTTTT